A selection of T cell receptor beta chains follows, all from one sample in a study of OX40 agonist ivuxolimab in advanced cancers. Only in-frame clones appear in the TCRdb table, and some are missing; sequencing was by immunoSEQ multiplex PCR. The table includes 66,000 or so clones, roughly nine tenths detected once. The sample was CD4+ or CD8+ T cells sorted from blood, taken in a trial of the OX40 agonist ivuxolimab. The receptors stem from an adult with an advanced solid tumor such as melanoma, head and neck, liver or kidney cancer. Both conserved end residues are part of each CDR3. A D gene is named only where the DNA matches it firmly. For some rows the clone size is stated as once, few or many, or as a class when expanded; others skip it.

v_call,d_call,j_call,clone_size,cdr3_aa,cdr3_nt
TRBV6-5,-,TRBJ1-5,-,CASSFSGGNQPQHF,TGTGCCAGCAGTTTCAGCGGCGGCAATCAGCCCCAGCATTTT
TRBV27,TRBD1,TRBJ2-2,-,CASSLMTGAGELFF,TGTGCCAGCAGTCTAATGACAGGGGCCGGGGAGCTGTTTTTT
TRBV11-1,-,TRBJ1-4,-,CASSDTLGAPNEKLFF,TGTGCCAGCAGCGACACGTTGGGGGCGCCTAATGAAAAACTGTTTTTT
TRBV11-2,TRBD2,TRBJ2-3,-,CASSWTSGDTQYF,TGTGCCAGCAGTTGGACTAGCGGGGATACGCAGTATTTT
TRBV10-1,-,TRBJ1-1,-,CASSGQLNTEAFF,TGCGCCAGCAGTGGACAGCTGAACACTGAAGCTTTCTTT
TRBV19,-,TRBJ2-6,-,CASNSGSSGANVLTF,TGTGCCAGTAACTCAGGGAGCTCTGGGGCCAACGTCCTGACTTTC
TRBV18,-,TRBJ2-5,-,CASSPFREETQYF,TGTGCCAGCTCACCATTTCGGGAAGAGACCCAGTACTTC
TRBV7-9,-,TRBJ2-5,-,CASSPLGRVAETQYF,TGTGCCAGCAGCCCCCTGGGCAGGGTAGCAGAGACCCAGTACTTC
TRBV7-9,-,TRBJ2-7,-,CASRPTDKIYEQYF,TGTGCCAGCAGACCAACGGACAAAATTTACGAGCAGTACTTC
TRBV15,-,TRBJ2-1,-,CATSRGGWEEQFF,TGTGCCACCAGCAGAGGAGGGTGGGAGGAGCAGTTCTTC
TRBV5-1,-,TRBJ1-1,-,CASSLVQGEAFF,TGCGCCAGCAGCTTGGTACAGGGTGAAGCTTTCTTT
TRBV27,TRBD2,TRBJ2-3,-,CASSNVSPRRLAVTDTQYF,TGTGCCAGCAGTAACGTGTCACCGCGAAGACTAGCGGTGACAGATACGCAGTATTTT
TRBV6-1,TRBD2,TRBJ2-5,-,CASSEKGTSGSTRSTQYF,TGTGCCAGCAGTGAAAAGGGGACTAGCGGGAGCACTCGGTCGACCCAGTACTTC
TRBV30,-,TRBJ2-5,once,CAWTHQETQYF,TGTGCCTGGACCCATCAGGAGACCCAGTACTTC
TRBV28,TRBD2,TRBJ2-1,-,CASSKFRSGSGSEQFF,TGTGCCAGCAGTAAGTTCAGGAGCGGGAGCGGTTCTGAGCAGTTCTTC
TRBV28,TRBD1,TRBJ2-2,-,CASSPGTVGTGELFF,TGTGCCAGCAGCCCCGGGACAGTTGGAACCGGGGAGCTGTTTTTT
TRBV7-9,-,TRBJ2-2,-,CASSLTDNTGELFF,TGTGCCAGCAGCTTAACAGACAACACCGGGGAGCTGTTTTTT
TRBV18,TRBD2,TRBJ2-1,-,CASSPLSGAVNNEQFF,TGTGCCAGCTCACCCTTAAGCGGGGCTGTGAACAATGAGCAGTTCTTC
TRBV5-4,-,TRBJ1-3,-,CASSSGAGLSGNTIYF,TGTGCCAGCAGCTCTGGGGCCGGACTTTCTGGAAACACCATATATTTT
TRBV6-1,-,TRBJ2-7,-,CASSEAPRIEYF,TGTGCCAGCAGTGAAGCGCCGAGGATAGAGTACTTC
TRBV14,-,TRBJ2-1,-,CASRDAGHGRSYNEQFF,TGTGCCAGCAGAGATGCTGGGCACGGTAGATCCTACAATGAGCAGTTCTTC
TRBV4-2,TRBD2,TRBJ2-1,-,CASSQDLASGGYNEQFF,TGTGCCAGCAGCCAAGATTTGGCGAGCGGGGGTTACAATGAGCAGTTCTTC
TRBV1,-,TRBJ2-7,-,CTSSQSQEKVSYEQYF,TGCACCAGCAGCCAATCACAGGAGAAGGTCTCCTACGAGCAGTACTTC
TRBV5-6,-,TRBJ1-3,-,CASGTTLSGNTIYF,TGTGCCAGCGGAACGACGCTCTCTGGAAACACCATATATTTT
TRBV2,-,TRBJ1-1,-,CASSEEGGRTEAFF,TGTGCCAGCAGTGAAGAAGGAGGGCGCACTGAAGCTTTCTTT
TRBV5-5,-,TRBJ1-1,-,CASSWSWSGVGTEAFF,TGTGCCAGCAGCTGGTCCTGGAGTGGCGTGGGCACTGAAGCTTTCTTT
TRBV5-6,TRBD2,TRBJ2-3,-,CASSRRTSGSTDTQYF,TGTGCCAGCAGCCGACGGACTAGCGGGAGCACAGATACGCAGTATTTT
TRBV5-1,TRBD1,TRBJ1-4,-,CASSSGGPGEKLFF,TGCGCCAGCAGCTCAGGGGGCCCAGGGGAAAAACTGTTTTTT
TRBV2,-,TRBJ1-1,few,CASSEASVGGAFF,TGTGCCAGCAGTGAAGCATCCGTCGGTGGAGCTTTCTTT
TRBV28,-,TRBJ2-2,-,CASSYVRGGTGELFF,TGTGCCAGCAGTTATGTCAGGGGTGGGACCGGGGAGCTGTTTTTT
TRBV4-3,-,TRBJ1-1,-,CASSRQLMNTEAFF,TGCGCCAGCAGCCGGCAGTTAATGAACACTGAAGCTTTCTTT
TRBV2,-,TRBJ1-5,-,CASSAQQGDQPQHF,TGTGCCAGCAGCGCTCAACAGGGCGATCAGCCCCAGCATTTT
TRBV7-3,TRBD1,TRBJ2-5,-,CASSLTGQAVGQYF,TGTGCCAGCAGCTTAACCGGACAGGCCGTGGGGCAGTACTTC
TRBV27,TRBD1,TRBJ1-2,-,CASTTGSWGYTF,TGTGCCAGCACGACAGGGTCTTGGGGCTACACCTTC
TRBV28,-,TRBJ2-1,-,CASSFVLGVGSYNEQFF,TGTGCCAGCAGTTTCGTACTCGGTGTGGGCTCCTACAATGAGCAGTTCTTC
TRBV5-1,-,TRBJ1-1,-,CASKLTVDTEAFF,TGCGCCAGCAAGCTGACAGTAGACACTGAAGCTTTCTTT
TRBV6-5,-,TRBJ2-3,-,CASKNQGTDTQYF,TGTGCCAGCAAGAATCAGGGAACAGATACGCAGTATTTT
TRBV28,-,TRBJ1-5,-,CASSSPGESNQPQHF,TGTGCCAGCAGTTCACCCGGAGAGTCTAATCAGCCCCAGCATTTT
TRBV11-2,-,TRBJ2-1,-,CASSDLVYNEQFF,TGTGCCAGCAGCGACCTAGTGTACAATGAGCAGTTCTTC
TRBV18,-,TRBJ1-2,-,CASSPRQARNYGYTF,TGTGCCAGCTCACCGAGACAGGCGAGAAACTATGGCTACACCTTC
TRBV28,TRBD1,TRBJ1-2,-,CASSSGQAIFYGYTF,TGTGCCAGCAGCTCCGGACAGGCTATATTCTATGGCTACACCTTC
TRBV5-5,-,TRBJ1-2,-,CASSLDRVYTF,TGTGCCAGCAGCCTCGACAGAGTCTACACCTTC
TRBV18,-,TRBJ2-1,-,CASSRMDEQFF,TGTGCCAGCTCACGCATGGATGAGCAGTTCTTC
TRBV28,TRBD1,TRBJ2-1,-,CASSPPGQGRLNEQFF,TGTGCCAGCAGTCCACCGGGACAGGGCAGACTGAATGAGCAGTTCTTC
TRBV20-1,-,TRBJ1-1,-,CSAPGKTEAFF,TGCAGTGCTCCCGGAAAGACTGAAGCTTTCTTT
TRBV7-4,-,TRBJ2-7,-,CASSFSGSYEQYF,TGTGCCAGCAGCTTTTCCGGGTCGTACGAGCAGTACTTC
TRBV4-3,-,TRBJ1-1,once,CASSHRTKDTEAFF,TGCGCCAGCAGCCATCGTACGAAGGACACTGAAGCTTTCTTT
TRBV2,TRBD1,TRBJ1-3,-,CASGQAFGNTIYF,TGTGCCAGCGGACAGGCGTTTGGAAACACCATATATTTT
TRBV11-3,-,TRBJ2-5,-,CASSARWLETQYF,TGTGCCAGCAGCGCACGGTGGTTGGAGACCCAGTACTTC
TRBV11-1,-,TRBJ2-2,-,CASSSSGASVTGELFF,TGTGCCAGCAGCTCGTCTGGGGCTAGCGTCACCGGGGAGCTGTTTTTT
TRBV29-1,-,TRBJ1-3,-,CSVETGRGNTIYF,TGCAGCGTTGAGACGGGCAGGGGAAACACCATATATTTT
TRBV6-5,-,TRBJ2-6,-,CASSYSDSGANVLTF,TGTGCCAGCAGTTACTCGGACTCTGGGGCCAACGTCCTGACTTTC
TRBV28,-,TRBJ1-5,once,CASRPSGPRDQPQHF,TGTGCCAGCAGGCCCTCCGGGCCCCGGGATCAGCCCCAGCATTTT
TRBV28,-,TRBJ1-6,-,CATEVGGLTPLHF,TGTGCCACCGAAGTTGGGGGGCTAACTCCCCTCCACTTT
TRBV7-3,TRBD2,TRBJ2-2,-,CASSLSSGRTGELFF,TGTGCCAGCAGCTTATCTAGCGGGAGGACCGGGGAGCTGTTTTTT
TRBV6-1,TRBD1,TRBJ1-2,-,CASSDKGTAPSDGYTF,TGTGCCAGCAGTGACAAGGGGACAGCCCCCTCCGATGGCTACACCTTC